These T cell receptor beta chains were read from a single sample in a study of OX40 agonist ivuxolimab in advanced cancers. The protocol was immunoSEQ multiplex PCR, while the TCRdb copy is restricted to in-frame clones and leaves out a portion. The sample holds 90,000 to 120,000 clones, approximately 90% seen once. The input for sequencing was CD4+ or CD8+ T cells sorted from blood, taken in a trial of the OX40 agonist ivuxolimab. Receptors originate from an adult with an advanced solid tumor such as melanoma, head and neck, liver or kidney cancer. The conserved cysteine and the conserved F or W are not part of the CDR3 here. Fields, in order: CDR3 length, V gene, D gene, CDR3 protein. The D gene is left open where the match is weak.

>15|TRBV27|TRBD2
ASSLSFGGGTHNEQF
>14|TRBV18|-
ASSGSGPPSYNEQF
>16|TRBV7-3|TRBD2
ASSSPLAGRVRTGELF
>13|TRBV28|-
ASSLRTAPYYEQY
>10|TRBV27|-
ASSFQGQPQH
>12|TRBV4-2|-
ASSQVPANSGQF
>15|TRBV11-3|-
ASSLGTGAYSNQPQH
>11|TRBV6-1|-
ASRRGLNTEAF
>11|TRBV27|-
ASRAAGTGELF
>12|TRBV25-1|TRBD1
ASSRGDRGSPLH
>13|TRBV18|TRBD1
ASSQFTGETYEQY
>12|TRBV28|TRBD1
ASSDRGGNTEAF
>13|TRBV11-2|TRBD2
ASSSGTSGYNEQF
>13|TRBV19|-
ASSIGGGIPGELF
>11|TRBV10-2|-
ASTPRFGAEAF
>13|TRBV9|-
ASSPRTEGRDTQY
>16|TRBV15|TRBD2
ATSRRMLAGGQADTQY
>12|TRBV6-1|TRBD1
ASNQGDSNQPQH
>11|TRBV5-1|-
ASSLVVGDEQF
>13|TRBV11-2|TRBD1
ASSLEGTGQQPQH
>16|TRBV27|-
ASSPSKLLVRGSYEQY
>11|TRBV5-1|TRBD1
ATRTGEGSPLH
>14|TRBV5-6|TRBD2
ASSYRLAGLYGELF
>12|TRBV9|-
ASSARDINEKLF
>13|TRBV19|-
ASSPLRESGETQY
>12|TRBV6-6|-
ASRHAGTENIQY
>12|TRBV28|TRBD1
ASKRTGTGTKQF
>12|TRBV28|-
ASSTGTSYQPQH
>12|TRBV5-1|-
ASSLASSGNEQY
>11|TRBV6-6|-
ASSYSGRFEQY
>12|TRBV7-2|TRBD1
ASSRTGGTGELF
>13|TRBV2|TRBD2
ASTEAGAGTDTQY
>13|TRBV7-9|-
ASSLALGTNYGYT
>13|TRBV6-5|-
ASTLDRTSTDTQY
>12|TRBV28|TRBD1
ASRPGTVRFEAF
>14|TRBV27|-
ASSGRLGRVNTEAF
>14|TRBV4-2|-
ASSQETGNYNSPLH
>12|TRBV5-1|-
ASRVSGTINEQF
>12|TRBV7-2|TRBD2
ASRAGGGTDTQY
>13|TRBV5-1|TRBD2
ASSPGLAENNEQF
>12|TRBV10-3|TRBD1
AISRQGRGDEQF
>14|TRBV19|-
ASSIGSPIGSTEAF
>13|TRBV28|-
ASSLPGRAVGTQY
>15|TRBV4-2|TRBD1
ASSRRHRDRDPDTQY
>12|TRBV7-9|TRBD1
ASSSTTGDYEQY
>13|TRBV7-2|-
ASSLVRGVGNTIY
>13|TRBV28|-
ASGTQLQMGETQY
>13|TRBV30|-
AWSAYRPGNEKLF
>10|TRBV19|-
ASSIGGNIQY
>13|TRBV2|-
ASSPGGGTGNTIY
>12|TRBV9|-
ASSVLGGNTEAF
>11|TRBV6-5|-
ASSRPRNTEAF
>11|TRBV7-2|TRBD2
ASSARRELEQF
>10|TRBV7-2|-
ASSSLGYEQY
>14|TRBV5-1|-
ASSLGDNGSGNTIY